The rows below give T cell receptor beta chains drawn from one sample of a study of shared clonotypes between healthy human individuals. Repertoires were generated with immunoSEQ multiplex PCR, while TCRdb's copy carries only in-frame clones and drops some. The table has about 2.4 million clones, roughly nine tenths seen once. Sequencing input: naive CD4+ T cells sorted from blood. The receptors were gathered from a man aged 18 to 30 in good health. The CDR3 runs from the conserved cysteine through the conserved F or W. The D gene is left open where the match is weak. Size is stated for part of the rows, as once, few or many counts, or as a class when the clone is expanded.

TRBV4-1,TRBJ1-6,NA,NA,TGCGCCAGCAGCCAAGTGGCTCAGGGCTACTATAATTCACCCCTCCACTTT,CASSQVAQGYYNSPLHF
TRBV30,TRBJ1-2,NA,TRBD1,TGTGCCTGGAGGCCAGGGGGCGTGGGTGGCTACACCTTC,CAWRPGGVGGYTF
TRBV19,TRBJ1-5,NA,NA,TGTGCCAGTAGCACCGGGACAAGGGGAAGTCAGCCCCAGCATTTT,CASSTGTRGSQPQHF
TRBV7-9,TRBJ2-1,NA,TRBD1,TGTGCCACCCCAGAGGGGCAGGGGGCAGGCAATGAGCAGTTCTTC,CATPEGQGAGNEQFF
TRBV27,TRBJ2-2,NA,NA,TGTGCCAGCAGCCTAAGTTGGGACACCGGGGAGCTGTTTTTT,CASSLSWDTGELFF
TRBV6-6,TRBJ1-2,NA,NA,TGTGCCAGCAGCCCCGGACGTCGGTATGGCTACACCTTC,CASSPGRRYGYTF
TRBV11-2,TRBJ2-1,NA,TRBD2,TGTGCCAGCAGCTCACTGCGACTAGCGGGAGGCGGAGAGCAGTTCTTC,CASSSLRLAGGGEQFF
TRBV30,TRBJ2-7,NA,NA,TGTGCCTGGAATTTACAGTTGGACGAGCAGTACTTC,CAWNLQLDEQYF
TRBV5-1,TRBJ1-1,few,NA,TGCGCCAGCAGCCCCGTGCTGAACACTGAAGCTTTCTTT,CASSPVLNTEAFF
TRBV13,TRBJ1-5,NA,TRBD1,TGTGCCAGCAGCTTGGGACAGGGAGCGGGGCCCCAGCATTTT,CASSLGQGAGPQHF
TRBV5-6,TRBJ1-6,NA,NA,TGTGCCAGCAGTCCGGGGGCTATTTCACCCCTCCACTTT,CASSPGAISPLHF
TRBV5-5,TRBJ2-3,NA,NA,TGTGCCAGCAGCTTGGCCGCTCACCTAAGCACAGATACGCAGTATTTT,CASSLAAHLSTDTQYF
TRBV21-1,TRBJ2-5,NA,NA,TGTGCCAGCAGCAAAGGGAGGGGGTCCCGGAAGACCCAGTACTTC,CASSKGRGSRKTQYF
TRBV10-3,TRBJ2-3,NA,NA,TGTGCCATCAGTGAGGGGGAGAGTCTAGGGACCACAGATACGCAGTATTTT,CAISEGESLGTTDTQYF
TRBV18,TRBJ1-1,once,NA,TGTGCCAGCTCATGGTTGGGGGGCGTGCTCATGAACACTGAAGCTTTCTTT,CASSWLGGVLMNTEAFF
TRBV5-4,TRBJ2-3,once,TRBD1,TGTGCCAGCAGCCCGACTGGACAGGGTAACACAGATACGCAGTATTTT,CASSPTGQGNTDTQYF